Shown below are 13 T cell receptor beta chains from a single sample sequenced in a study of blood T cell repertoires in COVID-19. Here immunoSEQ multiplex PCR was the method, and the copy in TCRdb shows in-frame clones only, minus some. The sample yields around 92,000 clones, 65% to 85% seen once. The specimen was peripheral blood. The source is a woman older than 75 with acute or convalescent COVID-19.

This sequence joins TRBV24-1 and TRBJ2-7, with D possibly being TRBD2 (6 bases). The CDR3 is 16 residues long. Germline-derived CDR1 and CDR2 are KGHDR and SFDVKD. V was trimmed by 4 bases and J by 7 bases, leaving 22 bases between them. The CDR3 loop reads CATSDQIAEGRREQYF. In DNA, the CDR3 is TGTGCCACCAGTGACCAGATAGCGGAGGGGAGGAGAGAGCAGTACTTC.

V is TRBV7-2 and J is TRBJ2-7; 9 positions match TRBD1. Germline CDR1 and CDR2: SGHTA and FQGNSA. With V trimmed by 4 bases and J by 1 base, 5 bases remained unmatched. The CDR3 runs to 15 residues. CDR3 residues: CASSWATGGSYEQYF. Here the CDR3 DNA reads TGTGCCAGCAGCTGGGCGACAGGGGGGTCCTACGAGCAGTACTTC.

This clone was recorded a few times. The chain joins TRBV23-1 to TRBJ2-7; 11 bases line up with TRBD1. TRBV23-1 qualifies as an ORF whose function is uncertain. Losses at the gene ends were 2 bases for V and 4 bases for J; bases not matched to a gene: 4. There are 15 residues in the CDR3. The CDR3 sequence: CASSQRTGGRYEQYF. CDR3 bases: TGCGCCAGCAGTCAAAGGACAGGGGGCCGATACGAGCAGTACTTC.

The chain joins TRBV7-9 to TRBJ2-5; 11 bases agree with TRBD2. J lost 2 bases, V lost 5 bases, and 4 bases had no gene match. This CDR3 contains 15 residues. CDR1 and CDR2 (germline): SEHNR, FQNEAQ (reference sequence). The CDR3 region is CASSPGLAAQETQYF. As DNA, the CDR3 is TGTGCCAGCAGCCCGGGACTAGCGGCGCAAGAGACCCAGTACTTC.

The V gene is TRBV28, the J gene TRBJ1-2; TRBD1 matches 7 bases. Unmatched junction bases numbered 13, after V lost 7 bases and J lost 8 bases. This CDR3 is built from 14 residues. Germline V gene lookup returns CDR1 MDHEN and CDR2 SYDVKM. The DNA for the CDR3 is TGTGCCAGCACAATCGGACAGGACGGCGAAGGCTACACCTTC. Protein product: CASTIGQDGEGYTF.

The chain recombines TRBV13 with TRBJ2-1; TRBD2 matches at 13 bases. V lost 4 bases and J lost 4; bases outside the gene matches: 19. Germline assignment: CDR1 PRHDT and CDR2 FYEKMQ (reference sequence). The CDR3 runs 21 residues. CDR3 residues: CASSSSRLAGGLLGAYNEQFF. In nucleotides, the CDR3 is TGTGCCAGCAGCTCCTCCCGACTAGCGGGAGGCCTTTTGGGGGCGTACAATGAGCAGTTCTTC.

This clone has just a few counts. The genes are TRBV6-5 and TRBJ1-2, with D perhaps TRBD1 (6 bases). V dropped 6 bases and J dropped 8 bases, with 19 bases sitting between them. The germline gives CDR1 MNHEY, CDR2 SVGAGI. The CDR3 is 14 amino acids. The CDR3 here is CASRAPGHTGGYTF. DNA of the CDR3: TGTGCCAGCAGGGCCCCGGGACACACGGGAGGCTACACCTTC.

The gene calls are TRBV30 and TRBJ2-1, with D possibly TRBD2 on 7 matching bases. Per germline, CDR1 GTSNPN and CDR2 SVGIG (reference sequence). The V and J ends lost 3 bases and 6 bases respectively, with 15 bases between them. The CDR3 spans 14 residues. The CDR3 loop reads CAWRHRGGPNEQFF. CDR3 sequence (DNA): TGTGCCTGGAGGCATAGGGGGGGGCCCAATGAGCAGTTCTTC.

The V and J genes are TRBV7-9 and TRBJ2-7; tentative D call: TRBD1 (5 bases). The V gene's germline CDR1 is SEHNR and CDR2 FQNEAQ (reference sequence). V lost 0 bases to trimming and J lost 4 bases, with 13 bases between them. The CDR3 runs to 15 residues. CDR3 in amino acids: CASSLASGFRYEQYF. The CDR3 DNA reads TGTGCCAGCAGCTTAGCGTCAGGGTTTCGATACGAGCAGTACTTC.

The chain carries TRBV9 and TRBJ2-3; 8 bases match TRBD1. Germline V CDR1 and CDR2: SGDLS, YYNGEE. The CDR3 sequence is 13 residues long. The junction had 4 bases not matched to a gene; V was cut back by 4 bases and J by 6 bases. CDR3 residues: CASSRRQGDTQYF. The CDR3 nucleotides are TGTGCCAGCAGCCGCCGACAGGGGGATACGCAGTATTTT.

V usage is TRBV6-1 and J usage is TRBJ1-5; no clear D. V was pared by 2 bases and J by 9 bases, with 11 bases between. The V gene's germline CDR1 is MNHNS and CDR2 SASEGT. The CDR3 has 13 amino acids. The CDR3 DNA reads as TGTGCCAGCAGTGAAAGTTCAGTTCCGCCCCAGCATTTT. Its translation is CASSESSVPPQHF.

The gene calls are TRBV30 and TRBJ1-5; D gene uncertain. CDR3 size: 14 residues. Germline-derived CDR1 and CDR2 are GTSNPN and SVGIG (reference sequence). V was cut by 3 bases and J by 3 bases, with 12 bases left in between. Here the CDR3 DNA reads TGTGCCTGGAGCCCTGACGGGTTCAATCAGCCCCAGCATTTT. Its translation: CAWSPDGFNQPQHF.

This sequence joins TRBV11-2 and TRBJ1-2, with 8 bases aligning to TRBD1. CDR3 length equals 14 residues. The junction had 5 bases not matched to a gene; V was cut back by 5 bases and J by 3 bases. Germline CDR1 SGHAT, CDR2 FQNNGV. CDR3 region: CASSPRGQDYGYTF. The CDR3 nucleotides read TGTGCCAGCAGCCCCCGGGGACAGGACTATGGCTACACCTTC.